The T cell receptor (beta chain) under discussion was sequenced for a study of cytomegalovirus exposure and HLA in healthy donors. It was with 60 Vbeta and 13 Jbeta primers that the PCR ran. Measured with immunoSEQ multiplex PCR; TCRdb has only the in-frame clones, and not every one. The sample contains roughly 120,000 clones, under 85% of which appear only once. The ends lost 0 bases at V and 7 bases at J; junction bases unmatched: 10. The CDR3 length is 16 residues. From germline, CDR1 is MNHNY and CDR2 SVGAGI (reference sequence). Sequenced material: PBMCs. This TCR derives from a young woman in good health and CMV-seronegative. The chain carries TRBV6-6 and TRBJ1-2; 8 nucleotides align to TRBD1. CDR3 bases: TGTGCCAGCAGTTACTCTCTGGGGGCAGGGGGCTTTGGCTACACCTTC. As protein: CASSYSLGAGGFGYTF.